This TCR beta chain was found in a study of T cell repertoires in cytomegalovirus infection (dated by TCRdb to the late 2010s). Broadly, across the study: Alongside well-studied HLA-B-restricted epitopes, the peptide stimulations were aimed at recently identified HLA-C-restricted CMV epitopes, whose presentation resists viral immunomodulation. Donor HLA type was relevant to the analysis, because carriage of CMV infection together with the matching HLA type was indicated by public TCR beta signatures. The research as a whole found: Carriers of CMV infection plus the relevant HLA type were discriminated by the cumulative frequency of public TCR beta family members in the study cohort and in an independent roughly 320-donor cohort. The ex vivo response was dominated by HLA-C-restricted CMV-specific TCR beta clonotypes, which also provided the single most frequent clonotype in two of eight donors.

Sequencing relied on an Illumina HiSeq 1500. TCRdb itself trimmed the public reads at Q25 with fastp, ran MiXCR and retained productive beta chains. Every CDR3 protein is listed once, alongside the most common genes and DNA of its rows. Here the sample has about 310,000 distinct CDR3 sequences; around 25% occur a single time. 10% to 15% of the sample is held by the ten biggest clonotypes. Many counts were recorded for this clonotype. What antigen it recognizes has not been identified. The record has no base qualities; no much larger clone is one base away. Trimmed from V: 1 base; trimmed from J: 10 bases; junction bases lacking a gene match: 5. The CDR3 starts with the cysteine, ends with the phenylalanine, and has 15 residues. Just CDR3 DNA is preserved here, 45 bases in frame from base 1. For CDR1 and CDR2, the germline V gene lists SGHTA and FQGNSA. The label giving this sample's treatment or condition can be read as: in vitro stimulation with specific CMV peptide epitopes to enrich CMV-specific T cells.

The receptor's source is a human donor in good health (CMV status not recorded). Some clones in this sample may be carry-over from other donors' samples. This specimen was cultured PBMCs, taken from culture after CMV antigen stimulation. Rearrangement joined TRBV7-2 to TRBJ1-6; 9 bases in between match TRBD1. The DNA sequence reads TGTGCCAGCAGCTTAGAGGGACAGGGACGATCACCCCTCCACTTT. It specifies CASSLEGQGRSPLHF. The variable domain in full, with residues beyond the CDR3 obtained from the reference TRBV7-2 and TRBJ1-6 genes, is GAGVSQSPSNKVTEKGKDVELRCDPISGHTALYWYRQSLGQGLEFLIYFQGNSAPDKSGLPSDRFSAERTGGSVSTLTIQRTQQEDSAVYLCASSLEGQGRSPLHFGNGTRLTVT.